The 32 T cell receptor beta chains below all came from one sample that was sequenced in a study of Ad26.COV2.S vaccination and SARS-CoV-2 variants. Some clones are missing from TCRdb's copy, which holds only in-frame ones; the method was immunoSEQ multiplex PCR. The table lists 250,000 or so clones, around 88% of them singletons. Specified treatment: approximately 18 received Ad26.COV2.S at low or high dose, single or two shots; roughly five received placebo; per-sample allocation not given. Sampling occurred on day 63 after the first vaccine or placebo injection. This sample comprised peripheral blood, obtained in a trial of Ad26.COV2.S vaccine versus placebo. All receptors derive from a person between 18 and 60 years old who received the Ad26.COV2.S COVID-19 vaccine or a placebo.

The CDR3 nucleotides read TGTGCCAGCAGTGCCCCAGGGGTCCGACTTTATGGCTACACCTTC. Its protein is CASSAPGVRLYGYTF. The chain employs TRBV25-1 and TRBJ1-2, with a tentative D call TRBD1 (6 bases). The CDR3 length is 15 residues. Germline CDR1 and CDR2: MGHDK and SYGVNS. Trimming removed 4 bases at V and 5 bases at J, with 17 bases between.

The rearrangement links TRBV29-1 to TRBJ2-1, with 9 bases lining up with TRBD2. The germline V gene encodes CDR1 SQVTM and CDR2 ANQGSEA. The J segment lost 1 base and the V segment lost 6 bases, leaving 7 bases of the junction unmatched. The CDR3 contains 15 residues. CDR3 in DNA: TGCAGCGTCGCTCCACTAGCGGGTTCCTACAATGAGCAGTTCTTC. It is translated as CSVAPLAGSYNEQFF.

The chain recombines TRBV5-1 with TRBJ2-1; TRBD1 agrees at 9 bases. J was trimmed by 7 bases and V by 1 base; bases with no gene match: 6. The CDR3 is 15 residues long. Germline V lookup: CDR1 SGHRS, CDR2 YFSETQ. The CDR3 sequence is CASSLIGTGWNEQFF. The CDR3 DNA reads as TGCGCCAGCAGCTTGATAGGGACAGGGTGGAATGAGCAGTTCTTC.

DNA of the CDR3: TGCAGCGTTGGCGGGAGAAGCTCCTACGAGCAGTACGTC. The encoded protein is CSVGGRSSYEQYV. V and J are TRBV29-1 and TRBJ2-7, with TRBD2 identical over 7 bases. Trimming cost V 4 bases and J 0 bases; bases outside gene matches: 3. CDR1 is SQVTM, CDR2 ANQGSEA, per germline. The CDR3 runs 13 residues.

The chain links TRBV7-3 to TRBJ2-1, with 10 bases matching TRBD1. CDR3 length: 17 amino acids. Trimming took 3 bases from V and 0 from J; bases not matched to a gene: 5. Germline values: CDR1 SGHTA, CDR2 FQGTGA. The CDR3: CASSFGTGASSYNEQFF. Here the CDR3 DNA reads TGTGCCAGCAGCTTCGGGACAGGGGCCTCCTCCTACAATGAGCAGTTCTTC.

CDR3 residues: CASSQDGAGPIDTQYF. CDR3 nucleotides: TGTGCCAGCAGCCAAGATGGAGCGGGCCCGATAGATACGCAGTATTTT. This sequence joins TRBV3-1 (or the pseudogene TRBV3-2) and TRBJ2-3, with D tentatively TRBD2 (6 bases). CDR1 and CDR2 (germline): LGHDT, YNNKEL (reference sequence). The V and J ends lost 0 bases and 5 bases respectively, with 15 bases between them. The CDR3 length is 16 residues.

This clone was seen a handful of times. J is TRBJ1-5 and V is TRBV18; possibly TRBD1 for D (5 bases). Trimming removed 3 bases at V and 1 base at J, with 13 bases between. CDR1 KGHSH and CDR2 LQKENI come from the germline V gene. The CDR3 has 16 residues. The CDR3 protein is CASSPVSGGSNQPQHF. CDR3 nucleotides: TGTGCCAGCTCACCGGTCAGCGGGGGAAGCAATCAGCCCCAGCATTTT.

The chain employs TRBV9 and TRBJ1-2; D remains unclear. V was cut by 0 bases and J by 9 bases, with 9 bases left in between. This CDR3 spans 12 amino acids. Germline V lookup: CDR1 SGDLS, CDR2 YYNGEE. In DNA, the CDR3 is TGTGCCAGCAGCGTAGACGGGAGAAGCTACACCTTC. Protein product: CASSVDGRSYTF.

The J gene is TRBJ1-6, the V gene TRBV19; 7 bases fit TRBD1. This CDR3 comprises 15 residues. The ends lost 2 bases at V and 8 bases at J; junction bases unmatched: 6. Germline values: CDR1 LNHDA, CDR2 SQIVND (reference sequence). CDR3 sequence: CASSISQGTYSPLHF. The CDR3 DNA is TGTGCCAGTAGTATATCACAGGGGACTTATTCACCCCTCCACTTT.

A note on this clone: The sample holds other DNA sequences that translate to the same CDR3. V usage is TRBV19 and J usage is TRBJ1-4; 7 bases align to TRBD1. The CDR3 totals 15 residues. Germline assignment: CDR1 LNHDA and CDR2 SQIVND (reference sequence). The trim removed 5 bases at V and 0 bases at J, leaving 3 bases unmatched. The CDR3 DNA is TGTGCCAGTAGTCCCGGGACAGCAACTAATGAAAAACTGTTTTTT. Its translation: CASSPGTATNEKLFF.

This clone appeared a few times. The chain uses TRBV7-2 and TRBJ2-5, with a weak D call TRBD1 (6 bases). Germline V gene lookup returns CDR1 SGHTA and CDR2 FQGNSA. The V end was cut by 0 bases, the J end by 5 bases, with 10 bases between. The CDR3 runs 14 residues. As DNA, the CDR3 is TGTGCCAGCAGCTTAGCACTCAGGGGCGAGACCCAGTACTTC. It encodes CASSLALRGETQYF.

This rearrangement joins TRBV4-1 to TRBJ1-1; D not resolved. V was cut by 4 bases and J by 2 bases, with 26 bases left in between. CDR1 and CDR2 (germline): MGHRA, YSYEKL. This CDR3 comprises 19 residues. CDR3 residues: CASSRTPKVASTENTEAFF. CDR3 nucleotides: TGCGCCAGCAGCCGAACTCCCAAGGTGGCCAGTACAGAAAACACTGAAGCTTTCTTT.

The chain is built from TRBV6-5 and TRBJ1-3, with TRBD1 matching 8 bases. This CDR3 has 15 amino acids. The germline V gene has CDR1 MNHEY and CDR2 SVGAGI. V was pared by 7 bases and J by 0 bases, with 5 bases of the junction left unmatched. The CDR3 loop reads CASIDRGSSGNTIYF. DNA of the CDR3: TGTGCCAGCATCGACAGGGGTAGCTCTGGAAACACCATATATTTT.

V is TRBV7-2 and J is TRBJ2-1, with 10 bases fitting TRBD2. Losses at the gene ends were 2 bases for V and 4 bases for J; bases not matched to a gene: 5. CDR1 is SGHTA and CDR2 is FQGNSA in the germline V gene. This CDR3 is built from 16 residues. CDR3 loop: CASSLRLAGEYNEQFF. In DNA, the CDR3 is TGTGCCAGCAGCTTAAGGCTAGCGGGAGAGTACAATGAGCAGTTCTTC.

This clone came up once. CDR3 sequence: CAISEGRYNEQFF. The CDR3 nucleotides are TGTGCCATCAGTGAGGGACGGTACAATGAGCAGTTCTTC. This rearrangement joins TRBV10-3 to TRBJ2-1; D is unclear. In germline, CDR1 is ENHRY, CDR2 SYGVKD. V was clipped by 2 bases and J by 4 bases, with 6 bases between them. The CDR3 runs 13 residues.

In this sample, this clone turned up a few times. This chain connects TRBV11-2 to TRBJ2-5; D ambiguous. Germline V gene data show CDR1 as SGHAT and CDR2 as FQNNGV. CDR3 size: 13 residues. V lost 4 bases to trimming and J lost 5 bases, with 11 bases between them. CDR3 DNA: TGTGCCAGCAGCTCGTGGCACGGGGAGACCCAGTACTTC. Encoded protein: CASSSWHGETQYF.

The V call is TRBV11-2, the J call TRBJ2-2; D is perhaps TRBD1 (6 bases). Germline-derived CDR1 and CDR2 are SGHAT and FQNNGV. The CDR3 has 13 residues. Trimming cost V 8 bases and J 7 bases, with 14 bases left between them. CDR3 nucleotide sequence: TGTGCCAGCTTCGGGGTCAGGGGCGGGGAGCTGTTTTTT. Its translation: CASFGVRGGELFF.

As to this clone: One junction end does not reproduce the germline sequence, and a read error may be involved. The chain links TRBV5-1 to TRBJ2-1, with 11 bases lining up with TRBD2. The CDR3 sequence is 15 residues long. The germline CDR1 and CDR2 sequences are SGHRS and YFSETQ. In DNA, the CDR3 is TGCGCCAGCACCTTGTTAGCGGGGGGGCCTAATGAGCAGTTCTTC. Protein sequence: CASTLLAGGPNEQFF.

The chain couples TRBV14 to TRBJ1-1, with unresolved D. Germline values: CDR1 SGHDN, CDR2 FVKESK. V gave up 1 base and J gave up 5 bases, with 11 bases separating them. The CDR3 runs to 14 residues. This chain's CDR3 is CASSQVPGMTEAFF. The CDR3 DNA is TGTGCCAGCAGCCAAGTCCCCGGAATGACTGAAGCTTTCTTT.

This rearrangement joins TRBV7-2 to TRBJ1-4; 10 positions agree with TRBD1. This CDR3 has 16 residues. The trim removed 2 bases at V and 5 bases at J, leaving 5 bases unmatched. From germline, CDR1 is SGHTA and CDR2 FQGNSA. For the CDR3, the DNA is TGTGCCAGCAGCTTATCGACAGGGGGCTCCAATGAAAAACTGTTTTTT. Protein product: CASSLSTGGSNEKLFF.

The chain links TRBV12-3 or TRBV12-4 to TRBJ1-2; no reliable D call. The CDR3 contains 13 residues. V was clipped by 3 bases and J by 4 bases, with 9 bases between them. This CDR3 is CASSLGGIYGYTF. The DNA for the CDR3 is TGTGCCAGCAGTTTGGGCGGAATCTATGGCTACACCTTC.

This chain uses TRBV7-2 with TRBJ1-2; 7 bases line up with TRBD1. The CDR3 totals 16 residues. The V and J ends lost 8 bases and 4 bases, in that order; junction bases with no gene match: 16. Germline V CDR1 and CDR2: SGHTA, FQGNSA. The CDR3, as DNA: TGTGCCAGCTGCCCCGGGGGAGGGGGCGGGGTCTATGGCTACACCTTC. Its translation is CASCPGGGGGVYGYTF.

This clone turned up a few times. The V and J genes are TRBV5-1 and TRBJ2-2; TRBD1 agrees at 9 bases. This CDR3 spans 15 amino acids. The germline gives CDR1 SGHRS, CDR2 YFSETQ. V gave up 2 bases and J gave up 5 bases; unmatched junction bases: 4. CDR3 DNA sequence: TGCGCCAGCAGCTTCGGGGACAGGGAGACCGGGGAGCTGTTTTTT. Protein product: CASSFGDRETGELFF.

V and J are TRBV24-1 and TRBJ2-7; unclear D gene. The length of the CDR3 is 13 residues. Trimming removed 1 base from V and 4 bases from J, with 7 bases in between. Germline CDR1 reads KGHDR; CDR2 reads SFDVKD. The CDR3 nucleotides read TGTGCCACCAGTGATTTCTCCCCGTACGAGCAGTACTTC. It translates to CATSDFSPYEQYF.

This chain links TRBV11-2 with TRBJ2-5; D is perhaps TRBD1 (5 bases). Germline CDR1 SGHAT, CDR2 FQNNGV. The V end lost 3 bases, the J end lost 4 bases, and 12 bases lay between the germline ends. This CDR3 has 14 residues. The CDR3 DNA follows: TGTGCCAGCAGCTTCGAGCGCAGGGTAGAGACCCAGTACTTC. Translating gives CASSFERRVETQYF.

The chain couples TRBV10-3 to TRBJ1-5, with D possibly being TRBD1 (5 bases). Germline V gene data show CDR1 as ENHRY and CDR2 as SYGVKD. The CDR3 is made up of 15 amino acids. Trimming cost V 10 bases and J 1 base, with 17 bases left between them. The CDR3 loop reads CATGGGTGSNQPQHF. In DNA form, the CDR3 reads TGTGCCACGGGGGGAGGAACCGGGAGCAATCAGCCCCAGCATTTT.

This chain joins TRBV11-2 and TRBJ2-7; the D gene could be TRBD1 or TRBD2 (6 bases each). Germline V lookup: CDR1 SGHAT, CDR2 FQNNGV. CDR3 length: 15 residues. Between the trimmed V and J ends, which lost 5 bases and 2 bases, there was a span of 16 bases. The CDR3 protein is CASSLPNREAYEQYF. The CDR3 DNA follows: TGTGCCAGCAGCCTCCCTAACAGGGAGGCCTACGAGCAGTACTTC. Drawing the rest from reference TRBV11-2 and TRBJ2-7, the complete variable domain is EAGVAQSPRYKIIEKRQSVAFWCNPISGHATLYWYQQILGQGPKLLIQFQNNGVVDDSQLPKDRFSAERLKGVDSTLKIQPAKLEDSAVYLCASSLPNREAYEQYFGPGTRLTVT.

CDR3 residues: CASRGQGSSPLHF. The DNA of the CDR3 is TGTGCCAGCAGGGGACAGGGGAGTTCACCCCTCCACTTT. This chain connects TRBV25-1 to TRBJ1-6, with 10 bases aligning to TRBD1. V gave up 6 bases and J gave up 9 bases; unmatched junction bases: 2. The V gene's germline CDR1 is MGHDK and CDR2 SYGVNS. The CDR3 is made up of 13 amino acids.

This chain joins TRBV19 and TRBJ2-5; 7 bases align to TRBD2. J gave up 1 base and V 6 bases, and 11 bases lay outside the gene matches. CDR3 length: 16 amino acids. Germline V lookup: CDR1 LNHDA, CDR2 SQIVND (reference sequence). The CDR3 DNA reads TGTGCCAGTAGGCTACGCGGGGGAGGCACCCAAGAGACCCAGTACTTC. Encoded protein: CASRLRGGGTQETQYF.

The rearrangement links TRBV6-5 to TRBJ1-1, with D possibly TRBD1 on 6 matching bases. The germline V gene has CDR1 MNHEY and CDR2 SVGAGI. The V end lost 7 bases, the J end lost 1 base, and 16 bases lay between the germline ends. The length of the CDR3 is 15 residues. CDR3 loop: CASKGFSGANTEAFF. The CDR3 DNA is TGTGCCAGCAAGGGTTTCTCGGGGGCGAACACTGAAGCTTTCTTT.

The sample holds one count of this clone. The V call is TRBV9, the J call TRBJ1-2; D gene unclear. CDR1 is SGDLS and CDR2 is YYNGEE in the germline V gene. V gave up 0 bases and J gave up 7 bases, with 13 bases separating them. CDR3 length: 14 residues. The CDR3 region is CASSVGTFPRGYTF. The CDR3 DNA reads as TGTGCCAGCAGCGTAGGGACCTTTCCTCGTGGCTACACCTTC.

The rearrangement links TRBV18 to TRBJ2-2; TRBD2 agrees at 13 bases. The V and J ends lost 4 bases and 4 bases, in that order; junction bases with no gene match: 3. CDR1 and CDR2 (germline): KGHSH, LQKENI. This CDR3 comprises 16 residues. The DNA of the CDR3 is TGTGCCAGCTCACAGGGACTAGCGGGGCCCACCGGGGAGCTGTTTTTT. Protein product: CASSQGLAGPTGELFF.